This record concerns one TCR beta chain sequence. Its specific antigen is unknown. The record has no base qualities; no much larger clone is one base away. Cells with a CD4+CD8-CD45RO-CD45RA+ profile were isolated by FACS and defined as naive CD4+ T cells, and those with a CD8+CD4-CD45RA+CD27bright profile were defined as naive CD8+ T cells. Antibodies against CD4 (RPA-T4), CD8 (SK1), CD27 (O323), CD45RA (HI100) and CD45RO (UCHL1) were used for sorting. V is trimmed back by 5 bases and J by 8 bases, and the junction contains 6 bases that no gene match accounts for. The CDR3 numbers 13 residues from cysteine through phenylalanine. Of all the DNA, just the CDR3 is kept, 39 bases in frame from base 1. Sequences SQVTM (CDR1) and ANQGSEA (CDR2) are obtained from the germline V gene. Sequenced using a 454 GS FLX Titanium. A previously published linear amplification protocol was used to build the TCR libraries, starting from roughly 500 ng of total RNA. Sequencing was carried out on the Roche/454 Genome Sequencer using Titanium chemistry. In the original analysis: A total of 65,000 to 80,000 rearranged TCR alpha transcripts were sequenced from 5 of the healthy donors. Duplicate transcripts were removed, and each unique TCR clonotype was defined by its CDR3 junction following IMGT nomenclature. Logistic regression in R 2.13.0 modeled CD4 versus CD8 status as a function of V and J genes, with adjustment for donor effects and Bonferroni correction for multiple testing. TCRdb itself trimmed the public reads at Q25 with fastp, ran MiXCR and retained productive beta chains. Entries that share a CDR3 protein sequence are merged under the most common genes and DNA. These V and J calls rely on TCRdb rather than the paper's analysis. The sample contains around 180,000 distinct CDR3 sequences, around 70% of them found a single time. The ten most abundant clones make up approximately 2.5% of the sample.

The sample originates from a study of healthy donors' naive CD4 and CD8 T cells (dated by TCRdb to 2014 to 2015). General notes on the study: Donor selection covered three age groups (20-25, 40-50 and 60-70 years) with more than five people in each, and the resulting cohort had a mean age of almost 45 and was half female. For TCR alpha, a new primer set was designed to cover all functional IMGT alpha gene variants, and the remainder of the protocol was kept the same as the beta-chain workflow. The study sequenced rearranged TCR alpha and beta chains from naive CD4+ and CD8+ T cells to test how TCR variation relates to lineage commitment. The peripheral blood mononuclear cells came from some 18 individuals who were healthy and unrelated. The donors were HLA-typed by sequencing at HLA-A, -B, -C, -DRB1, -DQB1 and -DPB1, using the SBTexcellerator protocol, an ABI3130xl analyzer and SBTengine software. What the research found in general, with its limitations: Because alpha and beta chains were sequenced in bulk and could not be paired, combined chain effects were not evaluated. V genes, J genes and CDR3 charge together appeared to explain about an eighth of CD4/CD8 propensity variance, in a largely additive manner. Possible repertoire bias arising from homeostatic proliferation of naive T cells was not directly addressed. In both chains, CD4+ lineage was associated with a positively charged CDR3, and CD8+ lineage was associated with a negatively charged CDR3. Reportedly, most V and J gene segments showed bias between naive CD4+ and CD8+ cells, and this bias held consistently across donors regardless of HLA genotype.

The source of this sequence is a pool of human donors in good health; the sample pools cells from several healthy donors. Recombination connected TRBV29-1 to TRBJ2-1, and TRBD1 aligns with 10 junction nucleotides. Sequences were obtained from naive CD4+ and CD8+ T cells sorted from blood, pooled from several donors. The cell subset or site label, as the study defines it: FACS-sorted naive CD4+ (CD45RO-CD45RA+) and naive CD8+ (CD45RA+CD27bright) T cells. Here the CDR3 is given as CSVRQGAIDEQFF. The sequence in DNA is TGCAGCGTTAGACAGGGGGCTATAGATGAGCAGTTCTTC.